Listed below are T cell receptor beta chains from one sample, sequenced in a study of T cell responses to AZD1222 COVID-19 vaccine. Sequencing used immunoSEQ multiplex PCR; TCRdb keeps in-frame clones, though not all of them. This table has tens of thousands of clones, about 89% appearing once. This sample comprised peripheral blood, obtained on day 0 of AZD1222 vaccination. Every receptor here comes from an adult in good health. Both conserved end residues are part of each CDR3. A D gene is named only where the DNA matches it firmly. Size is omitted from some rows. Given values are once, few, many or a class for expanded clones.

CASSVVGTRGGEQYF,TGTGCCAGCAGCGTAGTCGGGACTAGAGGGGGCGAGCAGTACTTC,TRBD2,TRBV9,.,TRBJ2-7
CALGGRASYEQYF,TGTGCCCTGGGCGGGAGGGCCTCCTACGAGCAGTACTTC,TRBD2,TRBV7-9,.,TRBJ2-7
CASSEDPQFFDLYSNQPQHF,TGTGCCAGCAGTGAAGACCCACAGTTTTTTGATCTTTATAGCAATCAGCCCCAGCATTTT,.,TRBV6-1,.,TRBJ1-5
CAWSVPQTYEQYF,TGTGCCTGGAGTGTACCTCAGACTTACGAGCAGTACTTC,.,TRBV30,.,TRBJ2-7
CASSPDGLGGYTF,TGTGCCAGCTCACCGGATGGGCTGGGGGGCTACACCTTC,.,TRBV18,.,TRBJ1-2
CASGLQGNNSPLHF,TGCGCCAGCGGGCTACAGGGGAATAATTCACCCCTCCACTTT,TRBD1,TRBV10-2,.,TRBJ1-6
CASSLGGTTNTGELFF,TGTGCCAGCAGCTTAGGGGGGACGACGAACACCGGGGAGCTGTTTTTT,.,TRBV7-3,.,TRBJ2-2
CASSQGTHNQPQHF,TGTGCCAGCAGCCAGGGGACTCACAATCAGCCCCAGCATTTT,.,TRBV3-1/TRBV3-2,.,TRBJ1-5
CASRGTVGQPQHF,TGTGCCAGCAGGGGGACAGTAGGACAGCCCCAGCATTTT,TRBD1,TRBV12-3/TRBV12-4,.,TRBJ1-5
CASINNRGMNTEAFF,TGTGCCAGTATCAATAATAGGGGTATGAACACTGAAGCTTTCTTT,.,TRBV19,.,TRBJ1-1
CASSAPEERERAKNIQYF,TGTGCCAGCAGTGCCCCTGAGGAGAGGGAGAGAGCCAAAAACATTCAGTACTTC,.,TRBV3-1/TRBV3-2,once,TRBJ2-4
CASSLGAGGYNEQFF,TGTGCCAGCAGCTTAGGAGCGGGTGGCTACAATGAGCAGTTCTTC,.,TRBV7-3,.,TRBJ2-1
CASSPGRGNTGELFF,TGTGCCAGCAGTCCGGGACGGGGGAACACCGGGGAGCTGTTTTTT,.,TRBV27,.,TRBJ2-2
CASSLEGGGYGYTF,TGCGCCAGCAGCTTGGAAGGGGGCGGCTATGGCTACACCTTC,TRBD1,TRBV5-1,few,TRBJ1-2
CASSQRTSGRYEQYF,TGTGCCAGCAGTCAGCGGACTAGCGGGAGGTACGAGCAGTACTTC,TRBD2,TRBV27,.,TRBJ2-7
CASEGWERPNHEQYF,TGTGCCAGCGAGGGGTGGGAACGACCCAACCACGAGCAGTACTTC,.,TRBV27,few,TRBJ2-7
CASSFTGTDTQYF,TGTGCCAGCAGCTTTACGGGCACAGATACGCAGTATTTT,.,TRBV7-3,.,TRBJ2-3
CASSLEDRGDEQFF,TGTGCCAGCAGCTTAGAAGACAGGGGTGATGAGCAGTTCTTC,TRBD1,TRBV7-8,.,TRBJ2-1
CASSGQGNSPLHF,TGTGCCAGCAGTGGACAGGGTAATTCACCCCTCCACTTT,TRBD1,TRBV12-3/TRBV12-4,.,TRBJ1-6
CAATGEGSPLHF,TGCGCCGCAACAGGGGAAGGTTCACCCCTCCACTTT,TRBD1,TRBV5-1,.,TRBJ1-6
CASHPRSGELFF,TGTGCCAGCCATCCTAGGTCCGGGGAGCTGTTTTTT,.,TRBV12-3/TRBV12-4,.,TRBJ2-2
CASSPSAHPYEQYF,TGTGCCAGCAGCCCTTCCGCCCACCCCTACGAGCAGTACTTC,.,TRBV7-9,.,TRBJ2-7
CASSQHGSWYEQYF,TGTGCCAGCAGCCAACATGGGAGCTGGTACGAGCAGTACTTC,.,TRBV3-1/TRBV3-2,.,TRBJ2-7
CASSLLLNTEAFF,TGTGCCAGCAGTTTACTTCTGAACACTGAAGCTTTCTTT,.,TRBV28,once,TRBJ1-1
CASSIARVSNQPQHF,TGTGCCAGTAGTATAGCGAGGGTGAGCAATCAGCCCCAGCATTTT,.,TRBV19,.,TRBJ1-5
CASSGSGTTHEQYF,TGCGCCAGCAGTGGATCGGGGACAACCCATGAGCAGTACTTC,.,TRBV10-1,.,TRBJ2-7
CASSLRGQGYEQYF,TGTGCCAGCAGTCTTCGCGGGCAGGGCTACGAGCAGTACTTC,.,TRBV6-5,.,TRBJ2-7
CASIPGRGQPQHF,TGTGCCAGCATTCCAGGGCGAGGACAGCCCCAGCATTTT,.,TRBV6-6,.,TRBJ1-5
CASSYSGGVNEQFF,TGTGCCAGCAGTTACTCGGGGGGGGTCAATGAGCAGTTCTTC,TRBD2,TRBV6-5,few,TRBJ2-1
CASSSFDTRNTIYF,TGTGCCAGCAGCTCGTTCGACACCAGAAACACCATATATTTT,.,TRBV5-4,.,TRBJ1-3
CASSPTTTGWAF,TGTGCCAGCAGTCCAACTACGACAGGCTGGGCCTTC,.,TRBV28,.,TRBJ1-2
CASSQGSFFNSPLHF,TGTGCCAGCAGCCAGGGGTCCTTTTTTAATTCACCCCTCCACTTT,.,TRBV28,.,TRBJ1-6
CASSRDRINEKLFF,TGTGCCAGCAGCCGAGACAGGATTAATGAAAAACTGTTTTTT,.,TRBV7-8,.,TRBJ1-4
CASSESDRDSNYGYTF,TGTGCCAGCAGTGAATCCGACCGGGACTCAAACTATGGCTACACCTTC,.,TRBV25-1,.,TRBJ1-2
CASSRSDRVGYTF,TGTGCCAGCAGCCGATCGGACAGGGTCGGCTACACCTTC,TRBD1,TRBV3-1/TRBV3-2,.,TRBJ1-2
CASSLSLGHLQETQYF,TGTGCCAGCAGTTTAAGCCTGGGACACCTCCAAGAGACCCAGTACTTC,.,TRBV28,.,TRBJ2-5
CASKPGLAGYEQYF,TGCGCCAGCAAGCCGGGACTAGCTGGGTACGAGCAGTACTTC,TRBD2,TRBV10-2,.,TRBJ2-7
CATGTGGGTDTQYF,TGTGCCACCGGGACAGGAGGTGGCACAGATACGCAGTATTTT,TRBD1,TRBV24-1,.,TRBJ2-3
CASKEGFVRHTEAFF,TGTGCCAGCAAGGAGGGATTCGTACGTCACACTGAAGCTTTCTTT,.,TRBV6-5,.,TRBJ1-1
CASSFTGTGKYNEQFF,TGTGCCAGCAGTTTCACCGGGACAGGAAAGTACAATGAGCAGTTCTTC,TRBD1,TRBV28,.,TRBJ2-1
CASSWGGTLIGNTIYF,TGTGCCAGCAGCTGGGGCGGCACCCTCATCGGAAACACCATATATTTT,.,TRBV5-4,once,TRBJ1-3
CASSVSGTTDTQYF,TGTGCCAGCAGCGTTAGCGGCACCACAGATACGCAGTATTTT,.,TRBV9,.,TRBJ2-3
CASSEAGLAGGTDTQYF,TGCGCCAGCAGTGAGGCGGGACTAGCGGGAGGCACAGATACGCAGTATTTT,TRBD2,TRBV10-2,few,TRBJ2-3
CASSDSSYNSPLHF,TGTGCCAGCAGTGACAGCTCCTATAATTCACCCCTCCACTTT,.,TRBV9,.,TRBJ1-6
CASSKISGRAVNIQYF,TGTGCCAGCAGTAAAATTAGCGGGAGGGCCGTGAACATTCAGTACTTC,TRBD2,TRBV6-6,.,TRBJ2-4
CASSLQAVVTGELFF,TGTGCCAGCAGTCTTCAGGCGGTCGTAACCGGGGAGCTGTTTTTT,.,TRBV27,.,TRBJ2-2
CASSGGSGNQPQHF,TGTGCCAGCAGTGGGGGTTCGGGCAATCAGCCCCAGCATTTT,.,TRBV6-6,.,TRBJ1-5
CAITRDPVGEAFF,TGTGCCATAACCAGGGATCCGGTCGGTGAAGCTTTCTTT,.,TRBV10-3,.,TRBJ1-1
CATSRDLAGAGEKLFF,TGTGCCACCAGCAGAGATCTAGCGGGGGCAGGGGAAAAACTGTTTTTT,.,TRBV15,.,TRBJ1-4